The 9 T cell receptor beta chains below all came from one sample that was sequenced in a study of CD8+ T cells in alopecia areata. Extraction of RNA preceded its reverse transcription into cDNA, which served as the sequencing template. The protocol was immunoSEQ multiplex PCR, while the TCRdb copy is restricted to in-frame clones and leaves out a portion. The sample carries fewer than 250,000 clones, about two fifths recorded once. Indicated treatment: oral pan-JAK inhibitor, 5-10 mg twice daily. Sequencing was performed on CD4+ T cells sorted from blood, taken between weeks 30 and 35, from a patient treated with tofacitinib. These receptors were taken from a human donor with alopecia areata.

The chain joins TRBV23-1 to TRBJ1-2; TRBD1 agrees at 7 bases. TRBV23-1 carries the ORF label, with uncertain function. CDR3 length: 20 amino acids. The V and J ends lost 1 base and 0 bases, in that order; junction bases with no gene match: 17. The DNA of the CDR3 is TGCGCCAGCAGTCAATTAGAGTCTAGGGGCAGGGGGGCGACTAACTATGGCTACACCTTC. It translates to CASSQLESRGRGATNYGYTF.

This clone has more than one count but fewer than ten. V usage is TRBV11-2 and J usage is TRBJ1-2, with D possibly matching TRBD1 (5 bases). This CDR3 is 14 amino acids long. From germline, CDR1 is SGHAT and CDR2 FQNNGV. Trimming pared 4 bases from V and 8 bases from J, leaving 17 bases between. CDR3 DNA: TGTGCCAGCAGCTCCCTCTCGGGGACGGGCGGCTACACCTTC. Its translation: CASSSLSGTGGYTF.

V usage is TRBV6-5 and J usage is TRBJ1-6; 7 bases map to TRBD1. V lost 4 bases, J lost 10 bases, and 10 bases stayed unmatched. This CDR3 has 15 amino acids. CDR1 is MNHEY and CDR2 is SVGAGI in the germline V gene. The CDR3 is CASSFNRGLASPLHF. The CDR3 bases are TGTGCCAGCAGTTTCAACAGGGGATTGGCCTCACCCCTCCACTTT.

The chain recombines TRBV30 with TRBJ2-1; D could derive from TRBD1 or TRBD2 (6 bases each). This CDR3 has 13 residues. Germline V gene lookup returns CDR1 GTSNPN and CDR2 SVGIG (reference sequence). Trimming cost V 1 base and J 9 bases, with 13 bases left between them. The CDR3 loop reads CAWSARGLGEQFF. CDR3 in DNA: TGTGCCTGGAGTGCCAGGGGACTGGGTGAGCAGTTCTTC.

This clone was counted a few times. This sequence joins TRBV5-1 and TRBJ2-5; D not resolved. Germline V CDR1 and CDR2: SGHRS, YFSETQ. The CDR3 is 13 residues long. V was trimmed by 2 bases and J by 1 base, leaving 6 bases between them. As DNA, the CDR3 is TGCGCCAGCAGCTTAGGAGCCCAAGAGACCCAGTACTTC. It specifies CASSLGAQETQYF.

The sample holds a few counts of this clone. V gene TRBV29-1 combines with J gene TRBJ2-7; D possibly corresponds to TRBD1 (5 bases). The CDR3 consists of 13 residues. V lost 4 bases and J 7 bases, leaving 17 bases between the germline ends. Germline-derived CDR1 and CDR2 are SQVTM and ANQGSEA. The CDR3 sequence is CSVGLVLSGEQYF. CDR3 DNA: TGCAGCGTTGGGCTGGTCCTCTCAGGGGAGCAGTACTTC.

The chain is built from TRBV5-1 and TRBJ2-7; 12 bases align to TRBD2. The CDR3 is made up of 14 amino acids. V was pared by 4 bases and J by 3 bases, with 2 bases of the junction left unmatched. CDR1 SGHRS and CDR2 YFSETQ come from the germline V gene. Here the CDR3 DNA reads TGCGCCAGCAGCAAGACTAGCGGGGGCTACGAGCAGTACTTC. Protein sequence: CASSKTSGGYEQYF.

This clone was counted a few times. V usage is TRBV30 and J usage is TRBJ1-1; D is unclear. The CDR3 covers 14 residues. CDR1 and CDR2 (germline): GTSNPN, SVGIG (reference sequence). Trimming took 0 bases from V and 0 from J, leaving 8 bases between them. In DNA form, the CDR3 reads TGTGCCTGGAGTGTTGGCATTATGAACACTGAAGCTTTCTTT. Encoded protein: CAWSVGIMNTEAFF.

Comments on this clone: The same CDR3 also results from other DNA sequences found in this sample. The chain employs TRBV7-9 and TRBJ1-2; D perhaps matches TRBD1 (6 bases). CDR3 length: 11 residues. Per germline, CDR1 SEHNR and CDR2 FQNEAQ (reference sequence). V gave up 6 bases and J gave up 7 bases, with 9 bases separating them. The CDR3 DNA reads TGTGCCAGCAGTCCAGGGGCTGGCTACACCTTC. Its protein product is CASSPGAGYTF.